Listed here are 22 T cell receptor beta chains from one sample, sequenced in a study of CD8+ T cells in alopecia areata. The treatment denotes: oral pan-JAK inhibitor, 5-10 mg twice daily. Reverse transcribed after extraction, RNA yielded cDNA as the sequencing template. The protocol was immunoSEQ multiplex PCR, while the TCRdb copy is restricted to in-frame clones and leaves out a portion. Counted here are around 270,000 clones, 55% to 70% occurring once; the ten biggest clones make up more than 1.5%. The material was CD4+ T cells sorted from blood, obtained at week 24, from a patient treated with tofacitinib. The source of these receptors is a human donor with alopecia areata.

V gene TRBV9 combines with J gene TRBJ2-5; D remains unclear. CDR1 SGDLS and CDR2 YYNGEE come from the germline V gene. The CDR3 is 13 amino acids. The ends were cut back, 3 bases at V and 1 base at J, with 7 bases in the middle. The CDR3 protein is CASSAFSQETQYF. CDR3 DNA sequence: TGTGCCAGCAGCGCCTTCTCCCAAGAGACCCAGTACTTC.

The chain has TRBV5-1 and TRBJ2-5; D tentatively fits TRBD1 or TRBD2 (5 bases each). The CDR3 is made up of 14 amino acids. Trimming cost V 3 bases and J 4 bases, with 13 bases left between them. The V gene's germline CDR1 is SGHRS and CDR2 YFSETQ. The CDR3 DNA reads TGCGCCAGCAGCTCGGGGTCAGGGTCAGAGACCCAGTACTTC. Residues: CASSSGSGSETQYF.

The chain links TRBV27 to TRBJ1-5, with 9 bases aligning to TRBD1. Per the germline V gene, CDR1 is MNHEY and CDR2 is SMNVEV (reference sequence). The CDR3 is 14 residues long. J lost 4 bases, V lost 6 bases, and 4 bases had no gene match. The CDR3 here is CASRAGTGNQPQHF. The CDR3, as DNA: TGTGCCAGCAGGGCGGGGACAGGGAATCAGCCCCAGCATTTT.

This clone has a handful of counts. The J gene is TRBJ1-1, the V gene TRBV29-1; 7 positions match TRBD1. J lost 0 bases, V lost 6 bases, and 4 bases had no gene match. The germline V gene encodes CDR1 SQVTM and CDR2 ANQGSEA. This CDR3 comprises 13 residues. The CDR3 sequence is CSVGGQMNTEAFF. As DNA, the CDR3 is TGCAGCGTGGGGGGACAGATGAACACTGAAGCTTTCTTT.

The chain combines TRBV6-1 with TRBJ1-2, with 9 bases identical to TRBD1. With 1 base clipped from V and 11 bases from J, the junction kept 8 bases outside the gene matches. CDR3 length: 14 residues. Germline lookup yields CDR1 MNHNS and CDR2 SASEGT. Here the CDR3 reads CASSEVRDRVRYTF. In DNA, the CDR3 is TGTGCCAGCAGTGAAGTCCGGGACAGGGTGCGATACACCTTC.

This clone was picked up one time. The J gene is TRBJ2-1, the V gene TRBV9, with 9 bases lining up with TRBD2. From germline, CDR1 is SGDLS and CDR2 YYNGEE. There are 17 residues in the CDR3. V trimming: 0 bases; J trimming: 10 bases; junction bases outside the gene matches: 14. CDR3 in amino acids: CASSVDGGGGAPREQFF. In DNA, the CDR3 is TGTGCCAGCAGCGTAGATGGCGGCGGGGGGGCCCCGCGCGAGCAGTTCTTC.

This chain connects TRBV7-9 to TRBJ2-3; TRBD2 agrees at 8 bases. The germline CDR1 and CDR2 sequences are SEHNR and FQNEAQ (reference sequence). This CDR3 spans 14 amino acids. V trimming: 4 bases; J trimming: 5 bases; junction bases outside the gene matches: 5. CDR3 residues: CASSSRTSRDTQYF. The DNA for the CDR3 is TGTGCCAGCAGCTCTCGGACTAGCCGAGATACGCAGTATTTT.

In its sample, this clone was seen a few times. The chain has TRBV6-1 and TRBJ2-3; D remains unclear. Trimming took off 5 bases at V and 1 base at J, with 16 bases between the two ends. The CDR3 totals 16 residues. Per germline, CDR1 MNHNS and CDR2 SASEGT. CDR3 amino acids: CASSKGADHRTDTQYF. CDR3 coding DNA: TGTGCCAGCAGTAAAGGAGCAGATCACCGCACAGATACGCAGTATTTT.

Notes on this clone: Other DNA sequences from this sample encode an identical CDR3 as well. This chain links TRBV28 with TRBJ2-7, with 11 bases identical to TRBD1. CDR3 length equals 15 residues. J lost 1 base, V lost 6 bases, and 5 bases had no gene match. In germline, CDR1 is MDHEN, CDR2 SYDVKM. The chain's CDR3 is CASSPGTGGSYEQYF. Written as DNA, the CDR3 is TGTGCCAGCAGCCCCGGGACAGGGGGATCCTACGAGCAGTACTTC.

The chain has TRBV6-5 and TRBJ1-2, with 9 bases fitting TRBD1. The CDR3 covers 13 residues. V lost 5 bases, J lost 7 bases, and 5 bases stayed unmatched. The germline V gene encodes CDR1 MNHEY and CDR2 SVGAGI. This CDR3 reads CASSSTGGLGYTF. The CDR3 nucleotides read TGTGCCAGCAGTAGCACAGGGGGCCTTGGCTACACCTTC.

The chain employs TRBV6-1 and TRBJ1-2, with D perhaps TRBD1 (6 bases). The CDR3 covers 16 residues. The germline gives CDR1 MNHNS, CDR2 SASEGT. V was trimmed by 2 bases and J by 3 bases, leaving 16 bases between them. The CDR3 bases are TGTGCCAGCAGTGAAAGAGCGGGGGCGGTTGACTATGGCTACACCTTC. This gives the protein CASSERAGAVDYGYTF.

This clone was seen more than once but under ten times. The V and J genes are TRBV5-1 and TRBJ2-1; 9 nucleotides match TRBD1. This CDR3 is built from 16 residues. V shed 3 bases, J shed 3 bases, and the junction held 7 bases outside the gene matches. The germline CDR1 and CDR2 sequences are SGHRS and YFSETQ. The CDR3 loop reads CASSYAGTGNYNEQFF. The DNA for the CDR3 is TGCGCCAGCAGCTACGCCGGGACAGGGAACTACAATGAGCAGTTCTTC.

This clone was counted only a few times. The J gene is TRBJ2-3, the V gene TRBV7-2; D gene ambiguous. Trimming took off 5 bases at V and 0 bases at J, with 12 bases between the two ends. Germline V gives CDR1 SGHTA, CDR2 FQGNSA. The CDR3 runs to 15 residues. CDR3: CASSQVLSSTDTQYF. The DNA of the CDR3 is TGTGCCAGCAGCCAAGTTCTATCTAGCACAGATACGCAGTATTTT.

Points on this clone: With a much larger clone just one base away, this may be a read error. This chain uses TRBV11-1 with TRBJ2-5, with D unresolved. There are 11 residues in the CDR3. The germline gives CDR1 SGHAT, CDR2 FQDESV (reference sequence). V shed 3 bases and J shed 4 bases, with 3 bases lying between them. CDR3 loop: CASSLAETQYF. CDR3 coding DNA: TGTGCCAGCAGCTTGGCAGAGACCCAGTACTTC.

This chain joins TRBV5-6 and TRBJ1-2; TRBD1 might be the D (6 bases). V dropped 4 bases and J dropped 1 base, with 23 bases sitting between them. Per germline, CDR1 SGHDT and CDR2 YYEEEE. The CDR3 extends over 18 amino acids. The chain's CDR3 is CASSLWTVRSRSNYGYTF. CDR3 in DNA: TGTGCCAGCAGCCTGTGGACAGTCAGGAGCCGGAGTAACTATGGCTACACCTTC.

This clone has just a few counts. The rearrangement links TRBV5-1 to TRBJ2-3, with D maybe TRBD1 (6 bases). Germline CDR1 is SGHRS and CDR2 is YFSETQ. V lost 0 bases and J lost 0, with 8 bases in between. The CDR3 spans 15 residues. The CDR3 bases are TGCGCCAGCAGCTTGGAGGGGGTGAGCACAGATACGCAGTATTTT. It translates to CASSLEGVSTDTQYF. Full variable domain (rest looked up from reference TRBV5-1 and TRBJ2-3): KAGVTQTPRYLIKTRGQQVTLSCSPISGHRSVSWYQQTPGQGLQFLFEYFSETQRNKGNFPGRFSGRQFSNSRSEMNVSTLELGDSALYLCASSLEGVSTDTQYFGPGTRLTVL.

The chain joins TRBV7-8 to TRBJ2-4, with a possible D match to TRBD1 (6 bases). Germline V lookup: CDR1 SGHVS, CDR2 FQNEAQ. The V end lost 5 bases, the J end lost 1 base, and 15 bases lay between the germline ends. This CDR3 spans 16 amino acids. DNA of the CDR3: TGTGCCAGCAGCCCCGGACAGCGACCGGCCAAAAACATTCAGTACTTC. The encoded protein is CASSPGQRPAKNIQYF. Full variable domain (missing parts from reference TRBV7-8 and TRBJ2-4): GAGVSQSPRYKVAKRGQDVALRCDPISGHVSLFWYQQALGQGPEFLTYFQNEAQLDKSGLPSDRFFAERPEGSVSTLKIQRTQQEDSAVYLCASSPGQRPAKNIQYFGAGTRLSVL.

This clone came up once. The chain carries TRBV29-1 and TRBJ2-7, with D possibly matching TRBD2 (5 bases). Between the trimmed V and J ends, which lost 5 bases and 5 bases, there was a span of 10 bases. Germline V gives CDR1 SQVTM, CDR2 ANQGSEA. The CDR3 consists of 11 residues. CDR3 amino acids: CSVNLAHEQYF. The CDR3 nucleotides are TGCAGCGTTAACCTAGCACACGAGCAGTACTTC.

This rearrangement joins TRBV4-1 to TRBJ2-1; D is perhaps TRBD2 (6 bases). Trimming removed 2 bases from V and 0 bases from J, with 8 bases in between. The CDR3 consists of 15 residues. CDR1 and CDR2 (germline): MGHRA, YSYEKL. CDR3 sequence reads: CASSQLGGSYNEQFF. The CDR3 nucleotides read TGCGCCAGCAGCCAACTCGGGGGCTCCTACAATGAGCAGTTCTTC.

The chain employs TRBV27 and TRBJ2-5; 10 bases map to TRBD1. V trimming: 3 bases; J trimming: 5 bases; junction bases outside the gene matches: 12. This CDR3 has 17 amino acids. Germline CDR1 reads MNHEY; CDR2 reads SMNVEV (reference sequence). The CDR3 DNA reads as TGTGCCAGCAGTTTTGGCTCGGCGGGACAGGGGCTTGAGACCCAGTACTTC. This codes for CASSFGSAGQGLETQYF.

The rearrangement links TRBV27 to TRBJ2-7; a weak D match, TRBD2 (5 bases). The V end lost 0 bases, the J end lost 6 bases, and 12 bases lay between the germline ends. The CDR3 has 14 residues. Germline CDR1 reads MNHEY; CDR2 reads SMNVEV (reference sequence). This CDR3 is CASSLSWSRGEQYF. CDR3 in DNA: TGTGCCAGCAGTTTATCGTGGTCCCGGGGCGAGCAGTACTTC.

The chain uses TRBV28 and TRBJ1-2; D gene uncertain. The CDR3 has 12 amino acids. CDR1 is MDHEN, CDR2 SYDVKM, per germline. Trimming pared 3 bases from V and 6 bases from J, leaving 8 bases between. In DNA form, the CDR3 reads TGTGCCAGCAGTTTGACGGCGGATGGCTACACCTTC. Its translation: CASSLTADGYTF.